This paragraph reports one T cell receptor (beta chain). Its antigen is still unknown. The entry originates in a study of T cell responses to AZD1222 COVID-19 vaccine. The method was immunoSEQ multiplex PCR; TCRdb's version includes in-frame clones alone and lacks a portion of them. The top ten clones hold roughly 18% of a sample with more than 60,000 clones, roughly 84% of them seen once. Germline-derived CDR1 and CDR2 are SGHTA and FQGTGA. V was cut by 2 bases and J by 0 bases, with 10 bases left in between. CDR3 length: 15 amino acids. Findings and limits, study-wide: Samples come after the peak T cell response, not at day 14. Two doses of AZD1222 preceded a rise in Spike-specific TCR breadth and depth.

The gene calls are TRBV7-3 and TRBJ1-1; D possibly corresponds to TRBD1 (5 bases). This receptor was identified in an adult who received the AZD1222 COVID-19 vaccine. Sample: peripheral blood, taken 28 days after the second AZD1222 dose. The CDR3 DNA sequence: TGTGCCAGCAGCTTATCGTCAGGGATGAACACTGAAGCTTTCTTT. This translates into CASSLSSGMNTEAFF.